Listed here are 27 T cell receptor beta chains from one sample, sequenced in a study of blood T cell repertoires in COVID-19. The table came from immunoSEQ multiplex PCR; TCRdb's copy has only in-frame clones and leaves some out. This table has approximately 290,000 clones, about 80% appearing once. The specimen sequenced was peripheral blood. The receptors shown here come from a person between 65 and 79 years old with COVID-19, enrolled during active disease.

The chain employs TRBV19 and TRBJ1-1; possible D gene TRBD1, 6 bases. The V end lost 3 bases, the J end lost 1 base, and 12 bases lay between the germline ends. Per the germline V gene, CDR1 is LNHDA and CDR2 is SQIVND (reference sequence). The CDR3 has 15 residues. The CDR3 region is CASSILTGRNTEAFF. Here the CDR3 DNA reads TGTGCCAGTAGTATCCTTACAGGGAGGAACACTGAAGCTTTCTTT.

The rearrangement joins TRBV7-2 to TRBJ2-7; TRBD2 matches at 7 bases. J was trimmed by 0 bases and V by 1 base; bases with no gene match: 9. The germline V gene encodes CDR1 SGHTA and CDR2 FQGNSA. The CDR3 is 17 amino acids. The CDR3 region has the DNA TGTGCCAGCAGCTTAGGGGGGGGGACTCCAAGCTCCTACGAGCAGTACTTC. Translated: CASSLGGGTPSSYEQYF.

The chain carries TRBV4-1 and TRBJ2-5, with 10 bases lining up with TRBD1. This CDR3 is built from 16 residues. Germline V lookup: CDR1 MGHRA, CDR2 YSYEKL. The J segment lost 1 base and the V segment lost 4 bases, leaving 6 bases of the junction unmatched. Here the CDR3 reads CASSLGTGAIQETQYF. CDR3 sequence (DNA): TGCGCCAGCAGCCTGGGGACAGGGGCCATCCAAGAGACCCAGTACTTC.

This clone has only one observation. The CDR3 bases are TGCGCCAGCAGCTTGGCGGGTGCGCCTAGCACAGATACGCAGTATTTT. Protein: CASSLAGAPSTDTQYF. This chain uses TRBV5-1 with TRBJ2-3; D not certain. Germline V gene lookup returns CDR1 SGHRS and CDR2 YFSETQ. The CDR3 extends over 16 amino acids. The V gene lost 0 bases and the J gene lost 0 bases, with 11 bases spanning the gap.

The genes are TRBV19 and TRBJ1-4; 7 bases fit TRBD1. There are 15 residues in the CDR3. Germline V gene data show CDR1 as LNHDA and CDR2 as SQIVND (reference sequence). V was clipped by 4 bases and J by 5 bases; unmatched bases: 7. The CDR3 loop reads CASSSSPGGNEKLFF. The CDR3 nucleotides read TGTGCCAGTAGTAGCAGTCCAGGGGGGAATGAAAAACTGTTTTTT.

The chain has TRBV10-3 and TRBJ1-3, with a weak D call TRBD1 (6 bases). Germline lookup yields CDR1 ENHRY and CDR2 SYGVKD. V lost 6 bases and J lost 0, with 15 bases in between. The CDR3 has 16 residues. The CDR3 DNA is TGTGCCATCAGCGACAGACAGGTGGTCTCTGGAAACACCATATATTTT. It translates to CAISDRQVVSGNTIYF.

This clone was seen a single time. The chain couples TRBV5-4 to TRBJ2-3, with 7 bases that match TRBD2. Losses at the gene ends were 0 bases for V and 7 bases for J; bases not matched to a gene: 11. Germline CDR1 reads SGHNT; CDR2 reads YYREEE (reference sequence). CDR3 size: 16 residues. DNA of the CDR3: TGTGCCAGCAGCTTGGTACTGGGAGGGCTCAAAAATACGCAGTATTTT. It encodes CASSLVLGGLKNTQYF. Looking up the rest from reference TRBV5-4 and TRBJ2-3 gives the full variable domain: ETGVTQSPTHLIKTRGQQVTLRCSSQSGHNTVSWYQQALGQGPQFIFQYYREEENGRGNFPPRFSGLQFPNYSSELNVNALELDDSALYLCASSLVLGGLKNTQYFGPGTRLTVL.

The chain links TRBV7-3 to TRBJ1-2; TRBD1 might be the D (6 bases). The CDR3 covers 13 residues. CDR1 and CDR2 from the germline V gene are SGHTA and FQGTGA. The V end lost 5 bases, the J end lost 5 bases, and 12 bases lay between the germline ends. The CDR3 DNA reads TGTGCCAGCAGCGCAGGGGCTTCATATGGCTACACCTTC. It translates to CASSAGASYGYTF.

This clone appeared many times. The chain has TRBV24-1 and TRBJ2-5; possibly TRBD1 for D (6 bases). The CDR3 runs 15 residues. Looked up from germline, CDR1 is KGHDR and CDR2 is SFDVKD. V lost 3 bases and J lost 1, with 11 bases in between. The CDR3 DNA reads TGTGCCACCAGTGATGGCCCAGGGGCCCAAGAGACCCAGTACTTC. The encoded protein is CATSDGPGAQETQYF.

V is TRBV7-9 and J is TRBJ2-5, with 7 bases identical to TRBD1. V lost 5 bases and J lost 4; bases outside the gene matches: 4. The length of the CDR3 is 13 residues. From germline, CDR1 is SEHNR and CDR2 FQNEAQ (reference sequence). The CDR3 sequence: CASSPRQGETQYF. CDR3 nucleotides: TGTGCCAGCAGCCCTCGACAGGGAGAGACCCAGTACTTC.

The rearrangement links TRBV7-9 to TRBJ1-5; D is ambiguous. In germline, CDR1 is SEHNR, CDR2 FQNEAQ (reference sequence). The germline V and J ends were trimmed by 1 base and 2 bases, with 6 bases remaining between them. The CDR3 covers 14 residues. As DNA, the CDR3 is TGTGCCAGCAGCTTAGGAGGTGGCAATCAGCCCCAGCATTTT. This gives the protein CASSLGGGNQPQHF. Combining the CDR3 with reference TRBV7-9 and TRBJ1-5 gives the whole variable domain DTGVSQNPRHKITKRGQNVTFRCDPISEHNRLYWYRQTLGQGPEFLTYFQNEAQLEKSRLLSDRFSAERPKGSFSTLEIQRTEQGDSAMYLCASSLGGGNQPQHFGDGTRLSIL.

The V call is TRBV6-5, the J call TRBJ2-1; a weak D match, TRBD2 (6 bases). V lost 7 bases to trimming and J lost 4 bases, with 14 bases between them. The CDR3 contains 14 residues. CDR1 MNHEY and CDR2 SVGAGI come from the germline V gene. The CDR3 DNA follows: TGTGCCAGCACCCCGGGACTTCTATACAATGAGCAGTTCTTC. Amino acids: CASTPGLLYNEQFF.

The rearrangement links TRBV27 to TRBJ2-7; TRBD2 matches 12 bases. Trimming took 6 bases from V and 0 from J; bases not matched to a gene: 18. Germline loops: CDR1 MNHEY, CDR2 SMNVEV (reference sequence). This CDR3 has 20 residues. The CDR3 sequence: CASSSPPGTSGFRSSYEQYF. As DNA, the CDR3 is TGTGCCAGCAGCAGTCCGCCCGGGACTAGCGGGTTTCGTAGCTCCTACGAGCAGTACTTC.

The J gene is TRBJ2-7, the V gene TRBV28; 7 nucleotides agree with TRBD1. J gave up 2 bases and V 6 bases, and 7 bases lay outside the gene matches. Germline assignment: CDR1 MDHEN and CDR2 SYDVKM. The CDR3 totals 14 residues. The CDR3 reads CASRRTGGTYEQYF. The CDR3 nucleotides read TGTGCCAGCAGACGGACAGGCGGAACCTACGAGCAGTACTTC.

The table lists this clone with a count of one. The chain uses TRBV19 and TRBJ1-5; 8 bases fit TRBD1. This CDR3 is built from 14 residues. The V segment lost 6 bases and the J segment 2 bases; nucleotides outside the gene matches: 3. Germline lookup yields CDR1 LNHDA and CDR2 SQIVND (reference sequence). The CDR3 bases are TGTGCCAGTAGGACACAGGGGGGCAATCAGCCCCAGCATTTT. Translation: CASRTQGGNQPQHF.

This CDR3 is CASSLGGGMNTEAFF. CDR3 DNA: TGTGCCAGCAGCTTAGGAGGGGGTATGAACACTGAAGCTTTCTTT. The chain employs TRBV11-2 and TRBJ1-1; possible D gene TRBD1, 6 bases. Trimming removed 1 base at V and 0 bases at J, with 9 bases between. This CDR3 is built from 15 residues. Germline V gives CDR1 SGHAT, CDR2 FQNNGV.

V usage is TRBV9 and J usage is TRBJ2-5; possibly TRBD2 for D (6 bases). The CDR3 runs 15 residues. Germline CDR1 SGDLS, CDR2 YYNGEE. Trimming left V 0 bases short and J 7 bases short, with 16 bases between. The DNA for the CDR3 is TGTGCCAGCAGCGTAGGCGGGGCGGGGCCCCTGACCCAGTACTTC. It specifies CASSVGGAGPLTQYF.

This chain connects TRBV4-3 to TRBJ2-3, with 7 bases identical to TRBD2. The germline gives CDR1 LGHNA, CDR2 YSLEER. CDR3 length equals 16 residues. The ends lost 0 bases at V and 2 bases at J; junction bases unmatched: 5. The CDR3 DNA sequence: TGCGCCAGCAGCCAAGATATGCGGGACTACACAGATACGCAGTATTTT. It translates to CASSQDMRDYTDTQYF.

The chain uses TRBV6-6 and TRBJ1-3; tentatively, D is TRBD1 (5 bases). The germline V gene encodes CDR1 MNHNY and CDR2 SVGAGI (reference sequence). Trimming took off 7 bases at V and 3 bases at J, with 13 bases between the two ends. The CDR3 loop spans 14 amino acids. As DNA, the CDR3 is TGTGCCAGCACCTCATCGGGGGTTGGAAACACCATATATTTT. It translates to CASTSSGVGNTIYF.

The DNA of the CDR3 is TGTGCCAGCAGCCCCTCAGGGGGTACCGAAGCTTTCTTT. It codes for CASSPSGGTEAFF. The gene calls are TRBV28 and TRBJ1-1; 7 positions match TRBD1. CDR1 MDHEN and CDR2 SYDVKM come from the germline V gene. Unmatched junction bases numbered 9, after V lost 6 bases and J lost 8 bases. CDR3 length equals 13 residues.

V and J are TRBV19 and TRBJ2-1; TRBD2 aligns across 8 bases. The V and J ends lost 6 bases and 5 bases, in that order; junction bases with no gene match: 3. The germline gives CDR1 LNHDA, CDR2 SQIVND (reference sequence). CDR3 length: 13 residues. This chain's CDR3 is CASRELADNEQFF. DNA of the CDR3: TGTGCCAGTAGGGAACTAGCGGACAATGAGCAGTTCTTC.

The J gene is TRBJ1-3, the V gene TRBV5-4, with a weak D call TRBD1 (5 bases). Germline CDR1 is SGHNT and CDR2 is YYREEE (reference sequence). V was pared by 10 bases and J by 0 bases, with 23 bases between. CDR3 size: 17 residues. In DNA form, the CDR3 reads TGTGCCGGAACGACCGTCGGGGGATCATACTCTGGAAACACCATATATTTT. Encoded protein: CAGTTVGGSYSGNTIYF.

The DNA for the CDR3 is TGTGCCAGCAGTATGCGGGGGGGCCTATTGTACAATGAGCAGTTCTTC. Translated, it gives CASSMRGGLLYNEQFF. The chain combines TRBV28 with TRBJ2-1, with TRBD2 matching 9 bases. The germline V gene encodes CDR1 MDHEN and CDR2 SYDVKM. The CDR3 loop spans 16 amino acids. V lost 5 bases to trimming and J lost 4 bases; unmatched junction nucleotides: 9. The variable domain in full, completed from reference TRBV28 and TRBJ2-1, reads DVKVTQSSRYLVKRTGEKVFLECVQDMDHENMFWYRQDPGLGLRLIYFSYDVKMKEKGDIPEGYSVSREKKERFSLILESASTNQTSMYLCASSMRGGLLYNEQFFGPGTRLTVL.

The CDR3 coding sequence is TGTGCCAGCAGCTTAGCAGGGGGTCCTTACGAGCAGTACTTC. Protein product: CASSLAGGPYEQYF. The chain recombines TRBV7-8 with TRBJ2-7, with D tentatively TRBD1 (6 bases). Looked up from germline, CDR1 is SGHVS and CDR2 is FQNEAQ. CDR3 length: 14 residues. The V end lost 0 bases, the J end lost 4 bases, and 10 bases lay between the germline ends. Supplemented by reference TRBV7-8 and TRBJ2-7, the full variable domain reads GAGVSQSPRYKVAKRGQDVALRCDPISGHVSLFWYQQALGQGPEFLTYFQNEAQLDKSGLPSDRFFAERPEGSVSTLKIQRTQQEDSAVYLCASSLAGGPYEQYFGPGTRLTVT.

The V and J genes are TRBV28 and TRBJ1-4, with D uncertain. This CDR3 spans 15 amino acids. Germline V CDR1 and CDR2: MDHEN, SYDVKM. The V gene lost 8 bases and the J gene lost 1 base, with 14 bases spanning the gap. The CDR3 is CASLKDTGTNEKLFF. Written as DNA, the CDR3 is TGTGCCAGCCTGAAAGATACGGGAACTAATGAAAAACTGTTTTTT.

This clone has more than one count but fewer than ten. The V gene is TRBV6-5, the J gene TRBJ2-3; 9 bases map to TRBD2. The CDR3 consists of 16 residues. J lost 7 bases, V lost 0 bases, and 8 bases had no gene match. The V gene's germline CDR1 is MNHEY and CDR2 SVGAGI. The CDR3 DNA reads as TGTGCCAGCAGTTACTCGGTTGCGGGAGGGCCAAATACGCAGTATTTT. Its protein product is CASSYSVAGGPNTQYF.

The CDR3 DNA is TGTGCCAGCAGCGTCGCAGAGCAGGGTGCGGGGGAGACCCAGTACTTC. Translation gives CASSVAEQGAGETQYF. The rearrangement uses TRBV9 and TRBJ2-5; possible D gene TRBD2, 6 bases. The germline gives CDR1 SGDLS, CDR2 YYNGEE. V was trimmed by 2 bases and J by 5 bases, leaving 19 bases between them. The length of the CDR3 is 16 residues.